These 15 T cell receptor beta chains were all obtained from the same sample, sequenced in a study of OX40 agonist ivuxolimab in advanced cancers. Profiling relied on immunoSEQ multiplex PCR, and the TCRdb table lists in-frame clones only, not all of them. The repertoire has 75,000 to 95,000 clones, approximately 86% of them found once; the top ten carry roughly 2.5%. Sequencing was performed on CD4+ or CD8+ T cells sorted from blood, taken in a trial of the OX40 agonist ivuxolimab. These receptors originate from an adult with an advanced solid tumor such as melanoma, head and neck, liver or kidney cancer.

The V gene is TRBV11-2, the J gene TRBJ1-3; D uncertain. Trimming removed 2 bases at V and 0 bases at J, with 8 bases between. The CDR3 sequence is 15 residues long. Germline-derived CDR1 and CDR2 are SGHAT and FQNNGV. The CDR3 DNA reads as TGTGCCAGCAGCTTATTAAGAAGCTCTGGAAACACCATATATTTT. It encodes CASSLLRSSGNTIYF.

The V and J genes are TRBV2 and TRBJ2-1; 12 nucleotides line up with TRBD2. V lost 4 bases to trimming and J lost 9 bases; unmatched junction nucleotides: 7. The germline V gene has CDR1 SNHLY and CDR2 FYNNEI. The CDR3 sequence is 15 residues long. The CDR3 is CASSARLAGAVEQFF. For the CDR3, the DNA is TGTGCCAGCAGTGCCCGACTAGCGGGGGCGGTTGAGCAGTTCTTC.

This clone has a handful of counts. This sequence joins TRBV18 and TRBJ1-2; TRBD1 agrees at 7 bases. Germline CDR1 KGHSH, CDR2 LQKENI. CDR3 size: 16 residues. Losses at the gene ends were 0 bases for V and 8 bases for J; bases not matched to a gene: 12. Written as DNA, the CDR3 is TGTGCCAGCTCACCACCCCTAGGAGGGGGCGGTAACGGCTACACCTTC. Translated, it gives CASSPPLGGGGNGYTF. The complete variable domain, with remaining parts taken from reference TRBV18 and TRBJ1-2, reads NAGVMQNPRHLVRRRGQEARLRCSPMKGHSHVYWYRQLPEEGLKFMVYLQKENIIDESGMPKERFSAEFPKEGPSILRIQQVVRGDSAAYFCASSPPLGGGGNGYTFGSGTRLTVV.

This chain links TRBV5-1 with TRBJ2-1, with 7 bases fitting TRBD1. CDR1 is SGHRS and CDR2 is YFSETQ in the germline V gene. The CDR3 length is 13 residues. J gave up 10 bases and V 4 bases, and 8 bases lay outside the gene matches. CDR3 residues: CASSVRQGEEQFF. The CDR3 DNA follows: TGCGCCAGCAGCGTTCGACAGGGCGAGGAGCAGTTCTTC. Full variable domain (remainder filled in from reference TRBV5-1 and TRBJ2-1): KAGVTQTPRYLIKTRGQQVTLSCSPISGHRSVSWYQQTPGQGLQFLFEYFSETQRNKGNFPGRFSGRQFSNSRSEMNVSTLELGDSALYLCASSVRQGEEQFFGPGTRLTVL.

CDR3 bases: TGTGCCAGCAGTACAGAGACAGATTATGGCTACACCTTC. Encoded protein: CASSTETDYGYTF. The chain has TRBV28 and TRBJ1-2; possibly TRBD1 for D (5 bases). CDR1 is MDHEN, CDR2 SYDVKM, per germline. The CDR3 extends over 13 amino acids. The V and J ends lost 5 bases and 5 bases respectively, with 12 bases between them.

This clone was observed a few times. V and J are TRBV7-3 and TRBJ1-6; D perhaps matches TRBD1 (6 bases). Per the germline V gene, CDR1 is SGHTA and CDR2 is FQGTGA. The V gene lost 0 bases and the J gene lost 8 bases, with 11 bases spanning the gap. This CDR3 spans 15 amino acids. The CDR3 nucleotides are TGTGCCAGCAGCTTAACGGACAGCCGATATTCACCCCTCCACTTT. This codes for CASSLTDSRYSPLHF.

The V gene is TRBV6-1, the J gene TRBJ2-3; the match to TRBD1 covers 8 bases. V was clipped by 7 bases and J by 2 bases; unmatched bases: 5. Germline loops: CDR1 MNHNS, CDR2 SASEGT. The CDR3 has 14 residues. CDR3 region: CASNRQGYTDTQYF. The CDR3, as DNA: TGTGCCAGCAATCGACAGGGGTACACAGATACGCAGTATTTT.

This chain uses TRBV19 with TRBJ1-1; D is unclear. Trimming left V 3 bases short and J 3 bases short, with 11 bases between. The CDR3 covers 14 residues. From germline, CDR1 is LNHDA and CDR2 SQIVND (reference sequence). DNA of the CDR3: TGTGCCAGTAGTATCCCCCACGGCTACACTGAAGCTTTCTTT. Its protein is CASSIPHGYTEAFF.

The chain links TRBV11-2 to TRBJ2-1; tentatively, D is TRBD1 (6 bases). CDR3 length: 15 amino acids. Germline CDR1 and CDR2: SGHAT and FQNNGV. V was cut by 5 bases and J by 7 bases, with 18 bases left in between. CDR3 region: CASSRTTGFGNEQFF. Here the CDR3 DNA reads TGTGCCAGCAGCCGCACCACAGGGTTTGGAAATGAGCAGTTCTTC.

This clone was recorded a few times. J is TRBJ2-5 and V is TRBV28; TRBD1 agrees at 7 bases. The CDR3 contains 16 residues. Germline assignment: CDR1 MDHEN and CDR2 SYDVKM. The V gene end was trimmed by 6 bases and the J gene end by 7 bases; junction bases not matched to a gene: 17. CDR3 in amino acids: CASSLPGGLNLGTQYF. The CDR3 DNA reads TGTGCCAGCAGCTTGCCAGGGGGTCTTAATCTCGGGACCCAGTACTTC.

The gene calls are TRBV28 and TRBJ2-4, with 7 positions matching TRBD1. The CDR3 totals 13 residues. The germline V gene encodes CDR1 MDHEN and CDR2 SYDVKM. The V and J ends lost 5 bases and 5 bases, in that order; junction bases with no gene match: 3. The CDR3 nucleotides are TGTGCCAGCAGTAGAGACAGGGAAAACATTCAGTACTTC. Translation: CASSRDRENIQYF. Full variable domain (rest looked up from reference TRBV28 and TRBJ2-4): DVKVTQSSRYLVKRTGEKVFLECVQDMDHENMFWYRQDPGLGLRLIYFSYDVKMKEKGDIPEGYSVSREKKERFSLILESASTNQTSMYLCASSRDRENIQYFGAGTRLSVL.

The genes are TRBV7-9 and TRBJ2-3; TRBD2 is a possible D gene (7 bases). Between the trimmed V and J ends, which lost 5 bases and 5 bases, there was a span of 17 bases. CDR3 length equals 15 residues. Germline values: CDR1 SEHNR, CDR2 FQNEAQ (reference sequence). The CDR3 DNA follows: TGTGCCAGCAGCCCGGCGGGGGCGCGCGGAGATACGCAGTATTTT. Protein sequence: CASSPAGARGDTQYF.

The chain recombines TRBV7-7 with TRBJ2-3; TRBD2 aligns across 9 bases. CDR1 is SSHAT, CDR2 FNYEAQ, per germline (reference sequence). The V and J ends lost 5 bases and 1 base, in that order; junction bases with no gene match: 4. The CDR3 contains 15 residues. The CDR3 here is CASSHSSGGTDTQYF. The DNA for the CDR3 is TGTGCCAGCAGCCACTCTAGCGGGGGCACAGATACGCAGTATTTT.

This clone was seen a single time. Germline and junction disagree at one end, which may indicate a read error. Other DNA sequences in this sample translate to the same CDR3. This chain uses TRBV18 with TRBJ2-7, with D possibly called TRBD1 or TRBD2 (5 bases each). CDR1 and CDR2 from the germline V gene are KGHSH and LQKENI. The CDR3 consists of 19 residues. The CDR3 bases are TGTGCCAGCTCATTTCAAATCCCGGGACCGAGCTTTCATTCCTACGAACAGTACTTC. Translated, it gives CASSFQIPGPSFHSYEQYF.

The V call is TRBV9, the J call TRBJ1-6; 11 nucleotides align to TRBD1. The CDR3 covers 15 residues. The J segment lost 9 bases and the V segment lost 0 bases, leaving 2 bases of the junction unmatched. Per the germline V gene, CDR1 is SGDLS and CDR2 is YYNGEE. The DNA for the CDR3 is TGTGCCAGCAGCGTAGGGACAGGGGGCAGTTCACCCCTCCACTTT. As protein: CASSVGTGGSSPLHF. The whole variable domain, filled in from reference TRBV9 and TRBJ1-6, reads DSGVTQTPKHLITATGQRVTLRCSPRSGDLSVYWYQQSLDQGLQFLIQYYNGEERAKGNILERFSAQQFPDLHSELNLSSLELGDSALYFCASSVGTGGSSPLHFGNGTRLTVT.